These 8 T cell receptor beta chains share one sample of origin, sequenced in a study of CD8 T cells in ankylosing spondylitis. Study results and caveats: What seemed typical of ankylosing spondylitis blood was a TCR beta motif built from roughly 8 highly homologous variants.

TCRdb re-analysed the 5' RACE reads in MiXCR, keeping a single row per CDR3 protein. The sample carries about 510,000 distinct CDR3 sequences, approximately 5.3% recorded once. No antigen has been assigned to these receptors. Material for sequencing was blood, either unsorted or a sorted T cell fraction (not recorded which). These receptors were taken from a male donor with ankylosing spondylitis.

This clonotype appeared a few times. V gene TRBV7-2 combines with J gene TRBJ1-2; D is possibly TRBD1 (5 bases). The CDR3 is 14 amino acids. Germline V CDR1 and CDR2: SGHTA, FQGNSA. Trimming pared 5 bases from V and 6 bases from J, leaving 16 bases between. This chain's CDR3 is CASSTDSFANGYTF. As DNA, the CDR3 is TGTGCCAGCAGCACCGACAGTTTTGCGAATGGCTACACCTTC. The complete variable domain, with remaining parts taken from reference TRBV7-2 and TRBJ1-2, reads GAGVSQSPSNKVTEKGKDVELRCDPISGHTALYWYRQSLGQGLEFLIYFQGNSAPDKSGLPSDRFSAERTGGSVSTLTIQRTQQEDSAVYLCASSTDSFANGYTFGSGTRLTVV.

The chain recombines TRBV7-9 with TRBJ1-1; TRBD1 aligns across 7 bases. This CDR3 is built from 15 residues. V was clipped by 2 bases and J by 6 bases; unmatched bases: 9. Germline V gene data show CDR1 as SEHNR and CDR2 as FQNEAQ (reference sequence). CDR3 sequence: CASSLSVGQEPEAFF. The CDR3 DNA follows: TGTGCCAGCAGCTTATCCGTTGGACAGGAGCCTGAAGCTTTCTTT.

This clonotype has ten or more counts. The CDR3 here is CASSLEASSDEQFF. In DNA form, the CDR3 reads TGTGCCAGCAGCCTAGAGGCTTCTTCGGATGAGCAGTTCTTC. The chain uses TRBV7-2 and TRBJ2-1; D unresolved. Germline V gene lookup returns CDR1 SGHTA and CDR2 FQGNSA. Between the trimmed V and J ends, which lost 5 bases and 8 bases, there was a span of 16 bases. This CDR3 spans 14 amino acids.

V and J are TRBV5-1 and TRBJ2-5, with a tentative D call TRBD1 (6 bases). This CDR3 spans 16 amino acids. CDR1 and CDR2 from the germline V gene are SGHRS and YFSETQ. The germline V and J ends were trimmed by 2 bases and 2 bases, with 16 bases remaining between them. CDR3 region: CASSLSFYRVQETQYF. CDR3 bases: TGCGCCAGCAGCTTAAGTTTTTACAGGGTACAAGAGACCCAGTACTTC.

Many counts were recorded for this clonotype. The chain is built from TRBV7-2 and TRBJ1-2, with D maybe TRBD1 (5 bases). CDR1 is SGHTA and CDR2 is FQGNSA in the germline V gene. V lost 0 bases and J lost 8, with 10 bases in between. The CDR3 is 13 amino acids. The CDR3 is CASSLALQGGYTF. The CDR3 coding sequence is TGTGCCAGCAGCTTAGCTCTCCAGGGAGGCTACACCTTC. Combining the CDR3 with reference TRBV7-2 and TRBJ1-2 gives the whole variable domain GAGVSQSPSNKVTEKGKDVELRCDPISGHTALYWYRQSLGQGLEFLIYFQGNSAPDKSGLPSDRFSAERTGGSVSTLTIQRTQQEDSAVYLCASSLALQGGYTFGSGTRLTVV.

At least ten counts were recorded for this clonotype. This chain joins TRBV4-3 and TRBJ1-2; weak D call: TRBD1 (5 bases). The V end lost 2 bases, the J end lost 4 bases, and 8 bases lay between the germline ends. CDR1 and CDR2 (germline): LGHNA, YSLEER. The CDR3 is 13 residues long. CDR3 nucleotides: TGCGCCAGCAGCCAAACGGGGACCTATGGCTACACCTTC. Its protein is CASSQTGTYGYTF.

This clonotype was observed at least ten times. V gene TRBV28 combines with J gene TRBJ1-1, with D unresolved. Germline V lookup: CDR1 MDHEN, CDR2 SYDVKM. V lost 7 bases and J lost 6, with 9 bases in between. The CDR3 covers 11 residues. The CDR3: CASTERAEAFF. The CDR3 nucleotides read TGTGCCAGCACCGAACGTGCTGAAGCTTTCTTT.

With regard to this clonotype: One base away lies a much larger clone, so this may be a sequencing read error. This chain joins TRBV20-1 and TRBJ2-1; D is perhaps TRBD2 (6 bases). Per the germline V gene, CDR1 is DFQATT and CDR2 is SNEGSKA (reference sequence). The CDR3 totals 14 residues. V was pared by 6 bases and J by 4 bases, with 16 bases between. CDR3 coding DNA: TGCAGTGCGTTAGGGCTAGCGCAATACAATGAGCAGTTCTTC. Amino acids: CSALGLAQYNEQFF.